These T cell receptor beta chains were read from a single sample in a study of cytomegalovirus exposure and HLA in healthy donors. Clones were sequenced by immunoSEQ multiplex PCR, and TCRdb holds only the in-frame ones, with some missing. There are 150,000 to 200,000 clones in the sample; about 81% occur only once, and approximately 2.1% lies in the top ten. Sequencing was performed on PBMCs. Source of these receptors: a woman aged 18 to 35 in good health and CMV-seronegative. The CDR3 runs from the conserved cysteine through the conserved F or W. Each record gives: CDR3 length, J gene, D gene, V gene, clone size, CDR3 DNA, CDR3 protein. The D gene is left open where the match is weak. Where a row states a size, it is once, few, many or the class of an expanded clone; other rows omit it.

15,TRBJ2-5,TRBD1,TRBV7-3,.,TGTGCCAGCAGCTTAAGGGGACAGTCAGAAGAGACCCAGTACTTC,CASSLRGQSEETQYF
16,TRBJ2-2,.,TRBV5-4,once,TGTGCCAGCAGCTTGGATGGGGGGACGAACACCGGGGAGCTGTTTTTT,CASSLDGGTNTGELFF
13,TRBJ2-7,.,TRBV7-9,.,TGTTCCAGCAGCTTGGATAGGGGGAACGAGCAGTACTTC,CSSSLDRGNEQYF
15,TRBJ2-7,TRBD1,TRBV28,.,TGTGCCAGCAGCTCCCCGGGACAGGGAACCTACGAGCAGTACTTC,CASSSPGQGTYEQYF
15,TRBJ1-5,.,TRBV28,.,TGTGCCAGCAGTTTCTCAGGGGCCTTCAATCAGCCCCAGCATTTT,CASSFSGAFNQPQHF
14,TRBJ2-1,.,TRBV4-1,.,TGCGCCAGCAGCCAAGATCTGGTGCGCGGTGAGCAGTTCTTC,CASSQDLVRGEQFF
14,TRBJ1-4,TRBD1,TRBV4-1,.,TGCGCCAGCAGCCACCCGGGACAGGGGGGTAAACTGTTTTTT,CASSHPGQGGKLFF
16,TRBJ2-3,TRBD2,TRBV11-3,.,TGTGCCAGCAGCTTCGGGACTAGCGGGGTCTCAGATACGCAGTATTTT,CASSFGTSGVSDTQYF
16,TRBJ2-1,.,TRBV7-9,.,TGTGCCAGCATGAAGTTGGTTCCGAGCTCCTACAATGAGCAGTTCTTC,CASMKLVPSSYNEQFF
15,TRBJ1-2,TRBD1,TRBV19,.,TGTGCCAGTAGTCCATGGACAGGGGGTAACTATGGCTACACCTTC,CASSPWTGGNYGYTF
13,TRBJ1-1,TRBD1,TRBV2,.,TGTGCCAGTGCGGGACAGGGGGTCGCTGAAGCTTTCTTT,CASAGQGVAEAFF
15,TRBJ1-4,TRBD1,TRBV7-9,.,TGTGCCAGCAGCTTGGGGACAGCCGGTAATGAAAAACTGTTTTTT,CASSLGTAGNEKLFF
15,TRBJ2-1,.,TRBV29-1,.,TGCAGCGTTGACAGGGGGGAATCCTCCTACAATGAGCAGTTCTTC,CSVDRGESSYNEQFF
14,TRBJ2-1,.,TRBV14,.,TGTGCCAGCAGCCAAGTTTCGGGTTACAATGAGCAGTTCTTC,CASSQVSGYNEQFF
15,TRBJ1-5,.,TRBV5-1,few,TGCGCCAGCAGCCCCCTGGGAAGGGGTAATCAGCCCCAGCATTTT,CASSPLGRGNQPQHF
15,TRBJ2-7,.,TRBV5-4,few,TGTGCCAGCAGTCACCGGGACAAGACTTCCTACGAGCAGTACTTC,CASSHRDKTSYEQYF
16,TRBJ2-1,TRBD1,TRBV28,.,TGTGCCAGCAGCAACAGGGGGCGAGTCTACAAGGGTGAGCAGTTCTTC,CASSNRGRVYKGEQFF
14,TRBJ1-5,.,TRBV5-1,once,TGCGCCAGCAGCTTGGAGGGGGGGTTTGGGCCCCAGCATTTT,CASSLEGGFGPQHF
12,TRBJ2-4,.,TRBV5-6,.,TGTGCCAGCAGCTTAGGCCTGGGCGCCTGGTACTTC,CASSLGLGAWYF
17,TRBJ1-4,TRBD1,TRBV9,once,TGTGCCAGCAGTGCCGGGACAGGGGGCTATCGTGGTGAAAAACTGTTTTTT,CASSAGTGGYRGEKLFF
16,TRBJ2-7,TRBD2,TRBV27,.,TGTGCCAGCAGCCAGAGAGGGCTAGCGGGAGTCTGGGAGCAGTACTTC,CASSQRGLAGVWEQYF
14,TRBJ1-3,.,TRBV5-1,.,TGCGCCAGCAGCTTGGACAGCCCCCCGGAGGGCATATATTTT,CASSLDSPPEGIYF
15,TRBJ1-1,TRBD1,TRBV19,.,TGTGCCAGTAGTATTCCCGGGACAGGGGAGGATGAAGCTTTCTTT,CASSIPGTGEDEAFF
14,TRBJ1-5,TRBD1,TRBV27,.,TGTGCCAGCAGTTTAGACAGGGGCAGGCAGCCCCAGCATTTT,CASSLDRGRQPQHF
18,TRBJ2-1,TRBD2,TRBV5-1,once,TGCGCCAGCAGCTTGGTGTCTAGCGGGAGCAAAGGAGGGAATGAGCAGTTCTTC,CASSLVSSGSKGGNEQFF
12,TRBJ1-1,.,TRBV13,.,TGTGCCAGCAGCTCATTAAGCCCAGGGGCTTTCTTT,CASSSLSPGAFF
14,TRBJ1-1,.,TRBV7-8,.,TGTGCCAGCAGCTTAGTACAGATGAACACTGAAGCTTTCTTT,CASSLVQMNTEAFF
14,TRBJ1-5,TRBD1,TRBV2,.,TGTGCCAGCAGTGATGGGACAGAGTGGTTACCCCAGCATTTT,CASSDGTEWLPQHF
16,TRBJ1-1,.,TRBV15,.,TGTGCCACCAGCGAGACGGGGGGAAGGGGGAACACTGAAGCTTTCTTT,CATSETGGRGNTEAFF
16,TRBJ2-5,.,TRBV2,.,TGTGCCAGCAGTGAAGGAGAGGGGGGGCGACTGGAGACCCAGTACTTC,CASSEGEGGRLETQYF
12,TRBJ1-2,.,TRBV9,.,TGTGCCAGCAGCGTAGGAGGGTATGGCTACACCTTC,CASSVGGYGYTF
13,TRBJ2-5,TRBD1,TRBV2,.,TGTGCCAGCAGTACGACAGGGATGGAGACCCAGTACTTC,CASSTTGMETQYF
14,TRBJ2-1,.,TRBV5-1,.,TGCGCCAGCAGCTTGAGGCAGGAATACAATGAGCAGTTCTTC,CASSLRQEYNEQFF
14,TRBJ1-4,.,TRBV6-6,.,TGTGCCAGCAGGGACAGCCCAACTAATGAAAAACTGTTTTTT,CASRDSPTNEKLFF
12,TRBJ2-7,TRBD1,TRBV5-8,once,TGTGCCAGCAGCTTGAACAGGGGCGAGCAGTACTTC,CASSLNRGEQYF
19,TRBJ2-3,TRBD2,TRBV19,.,TGTGCCAGTACCCTTCACGGACTAGCGGGAGTCGGCAGCACAGATACGCAGTATTTT,CASTLHGLAGVGSTDTQYF
14,TRBJ2-1,.,TRBV12-5,.,TGTGCTAGTGGTTTGGGGGACTTTCTCAATGAGCAGTTCTTC,CASGLGDFLNEQFF
15,TRBJ1-1,TRBD1,TRBV6-5,once,TGTGCCAGCAGGAGGACAGGGGGGCAGGGCACTGAAGCTTTCTTT,CASRRTGGQGTEAFF
15,TRBJ2-2,TRBD1,TRBV4-1,.,TGCGCCAGCAGCCTTACAGGGGAAAAATCCGGGGAGCTGTTTTTT,CASSLTGEKSGELFF
13,TRBJ1-1,TRBD1,TRBV7-8,.,TGTGCCAGCAGCTCGAACCGGGACAGGGAAGCTTTCTTT,CASSSNRDREAFF
14,TRBJ1-1,.,TRBV27,.,TGTGCCAGCAGTCAAACGGGGGGAGGCACTGAAGCTTTCTTT,CASSQTGGGTEAFF
16,TRBJ2-3,.,TRBV5-1,.,TGCGCCAGCAGCTTAGGTCCGATTCGGGGCACAGATACGCAGTATTTT,CASSLGPIRGTDTQYF
15,TRBJ2-3,TRBD1,TRBV29-1,.,TGCAGCGCCCGGGACAGGGGCGGCCGCACAGATACGCAGTATTTT,CSARDRGGRTDTQYF
14,TRBJ2-7,TRBD1,TRBV5-6,once,TGTGCCAGCAGCCCCGGGACAGGGTTCTACGAGCAGTACTTC,CASSPGTGFYEQYF
12,TRBJ2-3,TRBD2,TRBV2,few,TGTGCCAGCAGTGATCCCCTAGCGGGTATATATTTT,CASSDPLAGIYF
13,TRBJ1-2,.,TRBV2,many,TGTGCCAGCAGACCCATGGACAGTTATGGCTACACCTTC,CASRPMDSYGYTF
14,TRBJ1-5,.,TRBV28,once,TGTGCGGGGAGCGGCCCCTATAGCAATCAGCCCCAGCATTTT,CAGSGPYSNQPQHF
14,TRBJ1-1,TRBD1,TRBV9,.,TGTGCCAGCAGCGAAACAGGGGGCGGCACTGAAGCTTTCTTT,CASSETGGGTEAFF
14,TRBJ1-5,.,TRBV7-9,.,TGTGCCAGCAGCTTAGCACAGGGCAATCAGCCCCAGCATTTT,CASSLAQGNQPQHF
15,TRBJ1-6,.,TRBV18,.,TGTGCCAGCTCACCACCTGGGGCAGGTAATTCACCCCTCCACTTT,CASSPPGAGNSPLHF
15,TRBJ1-4,.,TRBV9,.,TGTGCCAGCAGCGTAGGGTCAGGGTTGTCTGAAAAACTGTTTTTT,CASSVGSGLSEKLFF
16,TRBJ1-2,TRBD1,TRBV5-1,.,TGCGCCAGCAGCTGGGAAGGACAGGGCGCCCGGCGGGGCTACACCTTC,CASSWEGQGARRGYTF